A single sample gave rise to the 32 T cell receptor beta chains below, sequenced in a study of blood T cell repertoires in COVID-19. TCRdb's table, derived via immunoSEQ multiplex PCR, lists solely in-frame clones and lacks some. The sample holds roughly 72,000 clones; approximately 85% are singletons and the top ten take roughly 45%. The sequenced sample was peripheral blood. Receptors were obtained from a human donor in a cohort sampled during active COVID-19.

The chain combines TRBV5-1 with TRBJ2-2; 8 bases are a match to TRBD1. Germline loops: CDR1 SGHRS, CDR2 YFSETQ. The J segment lost 6 bases and the V segment lost 5 bases, leaving 9 bases of the junction unmatched. This CDR3 is 15 amino acids long. The DNA for the CDR3 is TGCGCCAGCAGTTCGGCAGGGGGCGTTCCCGGGGAGCTGTTTTTT. Its translation: CASSSAGGVPGELFF.

The chain carries TRBV28 and TRBJ1-3, with 8 bases aligning to TRBD1. Germline loops: CDR1 MDHEN, CDR2 SYDVKM. The CDR3 covers 14 residues. V was pared by 5 bases and J by 7 bases, with 7 bases of the junction left unmatched. The CDR3 protein is CASSGTGGRNTIYF. Here the CDR3 DNA reads TGTGCCAGCAGTGGGACAGGAGGGCGGAACACCATATATTTT.

This chain joins TRBV9 and TRBJ1-6; 7 bases match TRBD1. V was pared by 4 bases and J by 9 bases, with 7 bases of the junction left unmatched. The CDR3 has 14 amino acids. Looked up from germline, CDR1 is SGDLS and CDR2 is YYNGEE. CDR3 region: CASSKTDRSSPLHF. The DNA for the CDR3 is TGTGCCAGCAGCAAAACGGACAGGAGTTCACCCCTCCACTTT. Full variable domain (remainder filled in from reference TRBV9 and TRBJ1-6): DSGVTQTPKHLITATGQRVTLRCSPRSGDLSVYWYQQSLDQGLQFLIQYYNGEERAKGNILERFSAQQFPDLHSELNLSSLELGDSALYFCASSKTDRSSPLHFGNGTRLTVT.

This clone was recorded only once. The V and J genes are TRBV10-3 and TRBJ2-1; 9 bases map to TRBD1. Trimming removed 0 bases from V and 6 bases from J; junction bases left unmatched: 3. This CDR3 is 15 amino acids long. Per germline, CDR1 ENHRY and CDR2 SYGVKD. The CDR3 sequence: CAISESGQGPNEQFF. The CDR3, as DNA: TGTGCCATCAGTGAGTCGGGACAGGGCCCCAATGAGCAGTTCTTC.

This clone has a single count. J is TRBJ2-3 and V is TRBV6-5; 14 positions agree with TRBD2. V shed 6 bases, J shed 5 bases, and the junction held 4 bases outside the gene matches. This CDR3 has 15 residues. In germline, CDR1 is MNHEY, CDR2 SVGAGI. DNA for the CDR3: TGTGCCAGCAGAGAGACTAGCGGGGGGGGAGATACGCAGTATTTT. It specifies CASRETSGGGDTQYF.

V gene TRBV2 combines with J gene TRBJ2-5; 10 bases line up with TRBD2. Trimming at V came to 0 bases and at J to 5 bases, leaving 6 bases not matched to a gene. CDR3 length equals 16 residues. Germline loops: CDR1 SNHLY, CDR2 FYNNEI. The CDR3 protein is CASSEARLAGRETQYF. CDR3 in DNA: TGTGCCAGCAGTGAAGCCCGACTAGCGGGTCGGGAGACCCAGTACTTC. Combining the CDR3 with reference TRBV2 and TRBJ2-5 gives the whole variable domain EPEVTQTPSHQVTQMGQEVILRCVPISNHLYFYWYRQILGQKVEFLVSFYNNEISEKSEIFDDQFSVERPDGSNFTLKIRSTKLEDSAMYFCASSEARLAGRETQYFGPGTRLLVL.

V is TRBV5-1 and J is TRBJ2-7; 9 bases map to TRBD2. CDR1 is SGHRS, CDR2 YFSETQ, per germline. V was pared by 2 bases and J by 6 bases, with 6 bases of the junction left unmatched. This CDR3 comprises 14 residues. The chain's CDR3 is CASSFGREGGEQYF. CDR3 DNA: TGCGCCAGCAGCTTCGGGCGGGAGGGGGGCGAGCAGTACTTC.

This clone was seen only once. The rearrangement links TRBV6-6 to TRBJ1-5; D not certain. The germline gives CDR1 MNHNY, CDR2 SVGAGI (reference sequence). Trimming left V 6 bases short and J 5 bases short, with 11 bases between. The CDR3 is 13 amino acids. The CDR3 protein is CASSMTRDQPQHF. CDR3 in DNA: TGTGCCAGCAGCATGACTCGGGATCAGCCCCAGCATTTT.

This chain connects TRBV5-1 to TRBJ2-2; D unresolved. Germline assignment: CDR1 SGHRS and CDR2 YFSETQ. This CDR3 contains 14 residues. V was pared by 4 bases and J by 5 bases, with 12 bases between. The CDR3 sequence: CASSIEVATGELFF. As DNA, the CDR3 is TGCGCCAGCAGCATAGAAGTAGCTACCGGGGAGCTGTTTTTT.

This clone showed up just a few times. The CDR3 DNA is TGTGCCAGCAGCGAGAAGCGGGATCCATACAATGAGCAGTTCTTC. Protein: CASSEKRDPYNEQFF. The chain joins TRBV7-2 to TRBJ2-1; TRBD2 aligns across 7 bases. The CDR3 sequence is 15 residues long. Germline CDR1 reads SGHTA; CDR2 reads FQGNSA. The J segment lost 4 bases and the V segment lost 5 bases, leaving 8 bases of the junction unmatched.

The chain employs TRBV6-1 and TRBJ1-1, with unresolved D. Trimming pared 2 bases from V and 5 bases from J, leaving 15 bases between. The CDR3 is made up of 15 amino acids. Looked up from germline, CDR1 is MNHNS and CDR2 is SASEGT. Here the CDR3 reads CASSETSSRKTEAFF. CDR3 in DNA: TGTGCCAGCAGTGAAACTAGCAGTCGGAAGACTGAAGCTTTCTTT.

The CDR3 DNA follows: TGTGCCAGCAGCCTAAGACTAGCGGGGGACTCAGATACGCAGTATTTT. This sequence encodes CASSLRLAGDSDTQYF. This rearrangement joins TRBV13 to TRBJ2-3; 12 bases agree with TRBD2. CDR3 length: 16 amino acids. The V gene end was trimmed by 5 bases and the J gene end by 4 bases; junction bases not matched to a gene: 7. The germline V gene encodes CDR1 PRHDT and CDR2 FYEKMQ (reference sequence).

V gene TRBV6-4 combines with J gene TRBJ2-1, with D maybe TRBD2 (6 bases). V lost 0 bases and J lost 6, with 15 bases in between. Germline lookup yields CDR1 MRHNA and CDR2 SNTAGT. The CDR3 covers 16 residues. CDR3 in amino acids: CASSDSEGGGSNEQFF. The DNA of the CDR3 is TGTGCCAGCAGTGACTCAGAGGGAGGCGGGTCCAATGAGCAGTTCTTC.

This chain uses TRBV27 with TRBJ2-3, with 9 bases lining up with TRBD2. Germline CDR1 and CDR2: MNHEY and SMNVEV (reference sequence). V trimming: 5 bases; J trimming: 2 bases; junction bases outside the gene matches: 11. This CDR3 is 17 amino acids long. This CDR3 is CASSRLGGTSSTDTQYF. CDR3 bases: TGTGCCAGCAGTCGCTTAGGGGGGACTAGCTCCACAGATACGCAGTATTTT.

V and J are TRBV7-8 and TRBJ2-4; D is perhaps TRBD1 (6 bases). Trimming took 2 bases from V and 7 from J, leaving 21 bases between them. CDR3 length equals 17 residues. Germline assignment: CDR1 SGHVS and CDR2 FQNEAQ. The CDR3 DNA sequence: TGTGCCAGCAGCTTAAGGACCCCTCTGACAGGCCGGAACATTCAGTACTTC. Amino acid sequence: CASSLRTPLTGRNIQYF.

In DNA, the CDR3 is TGCGCCAGCAGCTTGTCAGGGGGAAATGAAAAACTGTTTTTT. Protein product: CASSLSGGNEKLFF. The rearrangement uses TRBV5-1 and TRBJ1-4, with 7 positions matching TRBD1. CDR1 is SGHRS, CDR2 YFSETQ, per germline. V dropped 1 base and J dropped 5; count of bases not matched to a gene: 2. The CDR3 is made up of 14 amino acids. The full variable domain, in which reference TRBV5-1 and TRBJ1-4 provide the parts outside the CDR3, is KAGVTQTPRYLIKTRGQQVTLSCSPISGHRSVSWYQQTPGQGLQFLFEYFSETQRNKGNFPGRFSGRQFSNSRSEMNVSTLELGDSALYLCASSLSGGNEKLFFGSGTQLSVL.

The J gene is TRBJ2-3, the V gene TRBV18; D remains unclear. V was shortened by 0 bases and J by 4 bases, with 8 bases between the two germline ends. Germline lookup yields CDR1 KGHSH and CDR2 LQKENI. CDR3 length equals 14 residues. The CDR3 DNA reads TGTGCCAGCTCACCACCGTCCTCCGCAGATACGCAGTATTTT. It translates to CASSPPSSADTQYF.

The J gene is TRBJ2-7, the V gene TRBV5-1; weak D call: TRBD1 (5 bases). This CDR3 has 13 amino acids. The V end was cut by 6 bases, the J end by 2 bases, with 12 bases between. Germline V gene lookup returns CDR1 SGHRS and CDR2 YFSETQ. The CDR3 DNA reads TGCGCCAGCACCCAGGGCACCACCTACGAGCAGTACTTC. This gives the protein CASTQGTTYEQYF. Full variable domain (outside the CDR3, taken from reference TRBV5-1 and TRBJ2-7): KAGVTQTPRYLIKTRGQQVTLSCSPISGHRSVSWYQQTPGQGLQFLFEYFSETQRNKGNFPGRFSGRQFSNSRSEMNVSTLELGDSALYLCASTQGTTYEQYFGPGTRLTVT.

The chain employs TRBV6-6 and TRBJ2-7, with a tentative D call TRBD2 (5 bases). The CDR3 runs to 14 residues. The germline V and J ends were trimmed by 7 bases and 0 bases, with 13 bases remaining between them. Germline lookup yields CDR1 MNHNY and CDR2 SVGAGI (reference sequence). This CDR3 reads CASTQSGSSYEQYF. In nucleotides, the CDR3 is TGTGCCAGCACCCAAAGCGGAAGCTCCTACGAGCAGTACTTC.

The chain is built from TRBV7-3 and TRBJ1-3; D is possibly TRBD1 (5 bases). V lost 4 bases and J 4 bases, leaving 8 bases between the germline ends. The CDR3 runs 13 residues. CDR1 SGHTA and CDR2 FQGTGA come from the germline V gene. The CDR3, as DNA: TGTGCCAGCAGCTCGGACACGGGAAACACCATATATTTT. Its protein is CASSSDTGNTIYF. Complete variable domain (other parts from reference TRBV7-3 and TRBJ1-3): GAGVSQTPSNKVTEKGKYVELRCDPISGHTALYWYRQSLGQGPEFLIYFQGTGAADDSGLPNDRFFAVRPEGSVSTLKIQRTERGDSAVYLCASSSDTGNTIYFGEGSWLTVV.

This CDR3 reads CASSQEYWTWDEQFF. The CDR3 region has the DNA TGTGCCAGCAGCCAAGAATATTGGACTTGGGATGAGCAGTTCTTC. This chain connects TRBV4-2 to TRBJ2-1; TRBD2 might be the D (5 bases). This CDR3 has 15 residues. Germline CDR1 is LGHNA and CDR2 is YNFKEQ. The V end lost 0 bases, the J end lost 8 bases, and 14 bases lay between the germline ends.

The rearrangement joins TRBV5-1 to TRBJ2-2, with TRBD1 matching over 9 bases. Germline-derived CDR1 and CDR2 are SGHRS and YFSETQ. Trimming at V came to 3 bases and at J to 5 bases, leaving 11 bases not matched to a gene. CDR3 size: 17 residues. The CDR3 protein is CASSSGQGFDVTGELFF. CDR3 DNA sequence: TGCGCCAGCAGCTCGGGACAGGGATTTGACGTTACCGGGGAGCTGTTTTTT. Combining the CDR3 with reference TRBV5-1 and TRBJ2-2 gives the whole variable domain KAGVTQTPRYLIKTRGQQVTLSCSPISGHRSVSWYQQTPGQGLQFLFEYFSETQRNKGNFPGRFSGRQFSNSRSEMNVSTLELGDSALYLCASSSGQGFDVTGELFFGEGSRLTVL.

The sample holds a few counts of this clone. The CDR3 sequence is CASSSLADQETQYF. CDR3 coding DNA: TGTGCCAGCAGCTCCTTAGCGGACCAAGAGACCCAGTACTTC. V usage is TRBV5-4 and J usage is TRBJ2-5, with a weak D call TRBD2 (6 bases). This CDR3 spans 14 amino acids. V lost 3 bases and J lost 0, with 9 bases in between. Germline values: CDR1 SGHNT, CDR2 YYREEE (reference sequence). Variable domain in full (rest from reference TRBV5-4 and TRBJ2-5): ETGVTQSPTHLIKTRGQQVTLRCSSQSGHNTVSWYQQALGQGPQFIFQYYREEENGRGNFPPRFSGLQFPNYSSELNVNALELDDSALYLCASSSLADQETQYFGPGTRLLVL.

V usage is TRBV29-1 and J usage is TRBJ2-1, with a possible D match to TRBD2 (6 bases). The germline V and J ends were trimmed by 4 bases and 5 bases, with 12 bases remaining between them. The CDR3 has 13 residues. Germline V gives CDR1 SQVTM, CDR2 ANQGSEA. The CDR3 bases are TGCAGCGTTGTCGACTGGGGGGACAATGAGCAGTTCTTC. Its translation is CSVVDWGDNEQFF.

Written as DNA, the CDR3 is TGTGCCACCAGTGATCCGACAGTTAATACGCAGTATTTT. Translating it yields CATSDPTVNTQYF. V usage is TRBV24-1 and J usage is TRBJ2-3; possibly TRBD1 for D (5 bases). CDR1 KGHDR and CDR2 SFDVKD come from the germline V gene. V dropped 3 bases and J dropped 7 bases, with 10 bases sitting between them. The CDR3 totals 13 residues.

This clone was seen once. The chain uses TRBV30 and TRBJ1-1; possible D gene TRBD1, 5 bases. The CDR3 is 14 amino acids. Germline V gene lookup returns CDR1 GTSNPN and CDR2 SVGIG (reference sequence). Between the trimmed V and J ends, which lost 0 bases and 0 bases, there was a span of 8 bases. In DNA, the CDR3 is TGTGCCTGGAGTGTACAGGAGATGAACACTGAAGCTTTCTTT. Its protein product is CAWSVQEMNTEAFF.

The V and J genes are TRBV18 and TRBJ1-5; the match to TRBD1 covers 11 bases. The germline V gene encodes CDR1 KGHSH and CDR2 LQKENI. The CDR3 covers 14 residues. Trimming cost V 3 bases and J 5 bases; bases outside gene matches: 0. The CDR3 loop reads CASSPGQGDQPQHF. CDR3 DNA: TGTGCCAGCTCACCGGGACAGGGGGATCAGCCCCAGCATTTT.

V usage is TRBV9 and J usage is TRBJ1-6, with 10 nucleotides matching TRBD1. CDR1 and CDR2 (germline): SGDLS, YYNGEE. The V and J ends lost 0 bases and 2 bases, in that order; junction bases with no gene match: 2. The CDR3 totals 17 residues. The CDR3: CASSVGDRGPYNSPLHF. The CDR3 DNA sequence: TGTGCCAGCAGCGTAGGGGACAGGGGCCCCTATAATTCACCCCTCCACTTT.

Only a few counts were recorded for this clone. This chain links TRBV6-1 with TRBJ2-3, with 7 nucleotides matching TRBD2. The germline V gene has CDR1 MNHNS and CDR2 SASEGT. The CDR3 loop spans 16 amino acids. J lost 2 bases, V lost 2 bases, and 7 bases had no gene match. The CDR3 reads CASSELGGGSTDTQYF. In nucleotides, the CDR3 is TGTGCCAGCAGTGAATTGGGGGGGGGATCCACAGATACGCAGTATTTT.

V is TRBV29-1 and J is TRBJ2-5; TRBD2 matches at 7 bases. The CDR3 runs 12 residues. Germline V CDR1 and CDR2: SQVTM, ANQGSEA. V was clipped by 3 bases and J by 4 bases; unmatched bases: 2. The CDR3 nucleotides are TGCAGCGTTGATCCGGGGGGAGAGACCCAGTACTTC. Residues: CSVDPGGETQYF.

This sequence joins TRBV7-9 and TRBJ1-2; D not certain. The CDR3 is 15 amino acids. V gave up 6 bases and J gave up 0 bases, with 14 bases separating them. From germline, CDR1 is SEHNR and CDR2 FQNEAQ (reference sequence). CDR3 sequence (DNA): TGTGCCAGCAGTGCCAACCCACAAGCTAACTATGGCTACACCTTC. It codes for CASSANPQANYGYTF.

CDR3 amino acids: CASSLEGIYNSPLHF. DNA for the CDR3: TGTGCCAGCAGCTTGGAGGGGATTTATAATTCACCCCTCCACTTT. The rearrangement links TRBV5-4 to TRBJ1-6; a possible D gene is TRBD1 (5 bases). In germline, CDR1 is SGHNT, CDR2 YYREEE (reference sequence). The CDR3 has 15 residues. Trimming removed 0 bases from V and 4 bases from J, with 8 bases in between.